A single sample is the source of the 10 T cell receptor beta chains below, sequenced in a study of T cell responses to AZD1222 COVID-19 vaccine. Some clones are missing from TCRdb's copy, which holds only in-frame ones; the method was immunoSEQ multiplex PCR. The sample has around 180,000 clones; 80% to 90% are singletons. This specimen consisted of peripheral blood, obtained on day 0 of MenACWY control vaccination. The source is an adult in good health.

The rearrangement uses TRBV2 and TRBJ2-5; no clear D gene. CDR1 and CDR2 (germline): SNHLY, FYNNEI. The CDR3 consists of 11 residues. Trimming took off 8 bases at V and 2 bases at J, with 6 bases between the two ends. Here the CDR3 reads CASLRQETQYF. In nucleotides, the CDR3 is TGTGCCAGCCTGCGTCAAGAGACCCAGTACTTC.

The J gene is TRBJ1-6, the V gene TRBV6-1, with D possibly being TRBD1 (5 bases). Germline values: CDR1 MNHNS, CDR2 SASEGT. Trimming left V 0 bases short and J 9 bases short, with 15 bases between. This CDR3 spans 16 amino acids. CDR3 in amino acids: CASSEAAGAEVSPLHF. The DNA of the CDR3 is TGTGCCAGCAGTGAAGCGGCCGGGGCTGAAGTTTCACCCCTCCACTTT.

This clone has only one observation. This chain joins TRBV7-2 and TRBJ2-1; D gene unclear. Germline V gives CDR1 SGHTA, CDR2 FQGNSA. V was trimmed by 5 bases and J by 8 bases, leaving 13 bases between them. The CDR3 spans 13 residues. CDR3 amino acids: CASSRRVFHEQFF. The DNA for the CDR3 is TGTGCCAGCAGCCGTAGGGTTTTCCATGAGCAGTTCTTC.

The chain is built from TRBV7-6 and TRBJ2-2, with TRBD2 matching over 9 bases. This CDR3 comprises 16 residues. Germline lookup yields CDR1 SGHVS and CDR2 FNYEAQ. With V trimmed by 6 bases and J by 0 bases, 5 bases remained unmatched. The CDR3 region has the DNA TGTGCCAGCAGTCTCCTAGCGGGGACGAACACCGGGGAGCTGTTTTTT. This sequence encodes CASSLLAGTNTGELFF.

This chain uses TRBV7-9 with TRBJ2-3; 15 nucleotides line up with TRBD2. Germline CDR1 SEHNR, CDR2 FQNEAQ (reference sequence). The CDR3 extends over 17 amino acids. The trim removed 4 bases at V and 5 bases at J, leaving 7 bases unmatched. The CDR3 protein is CASSSGLAGGRVDTQYF. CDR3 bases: TGTGCCAGCAGCTCCGGACTAGCGGGGGGGCGGGTAGATACGCAGTATTTT.

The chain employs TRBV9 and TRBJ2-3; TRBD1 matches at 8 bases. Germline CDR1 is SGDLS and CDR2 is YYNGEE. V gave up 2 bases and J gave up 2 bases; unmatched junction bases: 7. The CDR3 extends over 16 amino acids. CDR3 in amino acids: CASSVRPGGNTDTQYF. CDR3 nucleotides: TGTGCCAGCAGCGTGAGACCAGGGGGCAACACAGATACGCAGTATTTT.

DNA for the CDR3: TGTGCCAGCAGTGAAATTGGGGGAGGGGCCTACGAGCAGTACTTC. Its protein is CASSEIGGGAYEQYF. The V and J genes are TRBV6-1 and TRBJ2-7, with 7 bases that match TRBD2. This CDR3 has 15 amino acids. Trimming cost V 2 bases and J 2 bases; bases outside gene matches: 6. Germline CDR1 and CDR2: MNHNS and SASEGT.

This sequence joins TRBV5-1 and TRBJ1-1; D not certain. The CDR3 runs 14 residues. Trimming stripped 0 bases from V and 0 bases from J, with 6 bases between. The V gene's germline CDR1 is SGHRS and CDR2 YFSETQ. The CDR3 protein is CASSLGSMNTEAFF. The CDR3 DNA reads TGCGCCAGCAGCTTGGGATCTATGAACACTGAAGCTTTCTTT.

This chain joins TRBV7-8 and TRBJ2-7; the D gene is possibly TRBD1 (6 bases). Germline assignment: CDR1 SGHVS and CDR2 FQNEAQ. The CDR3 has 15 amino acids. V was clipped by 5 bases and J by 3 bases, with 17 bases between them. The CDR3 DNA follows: TGTGCCAGCAGCCCCCAAGACAGGTCTTTCTACGAGCAGTACTTC. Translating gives CASSPQDRSFYEQYF.

In DNA form, the CDR3 reads TGTGCCAGCAGCCAAGAAGATAAAGGCCTCCTCTACGAGCAGTACTTC. Translating gives CASSQEDKGLLYEQYF. V gene TRBV7-2 combines with J gene TRBJ2-7; no firm D call. Germline V lookup: CDR1 SGHTA, CDR2 FQGNSA. This CDR3 region has 16 residues. V gave up 5 bases and J gave up 3 bases, with 20 bases separating them.